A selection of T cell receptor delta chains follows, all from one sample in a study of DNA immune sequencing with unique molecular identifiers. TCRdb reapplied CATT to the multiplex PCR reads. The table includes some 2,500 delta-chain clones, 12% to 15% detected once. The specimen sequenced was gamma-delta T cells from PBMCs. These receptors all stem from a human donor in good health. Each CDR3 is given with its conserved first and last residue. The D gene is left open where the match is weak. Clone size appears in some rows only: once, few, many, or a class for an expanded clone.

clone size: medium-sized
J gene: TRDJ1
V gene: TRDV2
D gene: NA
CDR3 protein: CACDPLGPYTDKLIF
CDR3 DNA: TGTGCCTGTGACCCCCTGGGGCCTTACACCGATAAACTCATCTTT

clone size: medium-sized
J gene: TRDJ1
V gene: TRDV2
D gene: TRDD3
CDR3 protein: CACDTVGAGGLYTDKLIF
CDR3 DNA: TGTGCCTGTGACACCGTCGGGGCTGGGGGATTGTACACCGATAAACTCATCTTT

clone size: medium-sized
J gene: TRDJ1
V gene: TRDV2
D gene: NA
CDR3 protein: CACDILLVGSSDTDKLIF
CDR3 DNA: TGTGCCTGTGACATCCTATTAGTCGGATCCTCCGACACCGATAAACTCATCTTT

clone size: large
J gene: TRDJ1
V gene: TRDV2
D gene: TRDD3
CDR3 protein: CACDTVRLGDQPPDKLIF
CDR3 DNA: TGTGCCTGTGACACCGTGCGACTGGGGGATCAGCCCCCCGATAAACTCATCTTT

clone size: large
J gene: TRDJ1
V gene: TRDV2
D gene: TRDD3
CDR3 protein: CACDTLSTGGYREYTDKLIF
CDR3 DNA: TGTGCCTGTGACACCCTAAGTACTGGGGGATACCGAGAGTACACCGATAAACTCATCTTT

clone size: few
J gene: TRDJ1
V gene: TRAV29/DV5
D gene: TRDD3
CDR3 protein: CAASYALTGDLETDKLIF
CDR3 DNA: TGTGCAGCAAGCTACGCCTTGACTGGGGATCTTGAGACCGATAAACTCATCTTT

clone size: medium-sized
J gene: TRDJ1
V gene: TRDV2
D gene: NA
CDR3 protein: CACDTVPTGGQTDGTDKLIF
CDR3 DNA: TGTGCCTGTGACACCGTTCCTACGGGGGGACAAACCGACGGCACCGATAAACTCATCTTT

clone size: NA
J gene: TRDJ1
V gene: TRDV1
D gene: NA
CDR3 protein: CALGESNFLTRPYPSSHKLIF
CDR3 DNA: TGTGCTCTTGGGGAGTCGAATTTCCTCACCAGACCATACCCCTCCTCGCATAAACTCATCTTT

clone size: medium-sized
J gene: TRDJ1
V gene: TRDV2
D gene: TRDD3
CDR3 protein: CACDTLNGGGSDTDKLIF
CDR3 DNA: TGTGCCTGTGACACTTTAAATGGGGGGGGATCCGACACCGATAAACTCATCTTT

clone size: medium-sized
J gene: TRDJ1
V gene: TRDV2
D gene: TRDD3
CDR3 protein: CACDTLGERDTDKLIF
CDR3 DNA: TGTGCCTGTGACACTCTGGGGGAGAGAGACACCGATAAACTCATCTTT

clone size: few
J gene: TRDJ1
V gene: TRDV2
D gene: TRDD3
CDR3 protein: CACDTLLGTNTDKLIF
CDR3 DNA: TGTGCCTGTGACACCCTACTGGGGACGAACACCGATAAACTCATCTTT

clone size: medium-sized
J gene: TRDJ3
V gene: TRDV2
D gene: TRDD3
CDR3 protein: CACDPILGGSRDTRQMFF
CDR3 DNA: TGTGCCTGTGACCCAATACTTGGGGGATCCCGGGACACCCGACAGATGTTTTTC

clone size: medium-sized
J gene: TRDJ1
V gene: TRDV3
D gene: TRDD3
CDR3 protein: CAFGRCRLGYTDKLIF
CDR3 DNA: TGTGCCTTTGGTCGCTGCCGACTGGGGTACACCGATAAACTCATCTTT

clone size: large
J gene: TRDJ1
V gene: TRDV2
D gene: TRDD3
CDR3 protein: CACDILGINADKLIF
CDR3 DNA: TGTGCCTGTGACATTCTGGGGATAAACGCCGATAAACTCATCTTT

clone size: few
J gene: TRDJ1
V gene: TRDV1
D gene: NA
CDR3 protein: CALGMPRPYTDKLIF
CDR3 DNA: TGTGCTCTTGGGATGCCCCGTCCGTACACCGATAAACTCATCTTT

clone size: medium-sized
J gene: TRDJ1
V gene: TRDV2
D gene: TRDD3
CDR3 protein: CACDQLGDTDKLIF
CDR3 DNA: TGTGCCTGTGACCAGCTGGGGGACACCGATAAACTCATCTTT

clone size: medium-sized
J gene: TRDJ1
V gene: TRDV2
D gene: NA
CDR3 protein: CACDTVGTPRYTDKLIF
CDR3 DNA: TGTGCCTGTGACACCGTCGGGACACCCCGGTACACCGATAAACTCATCTTT

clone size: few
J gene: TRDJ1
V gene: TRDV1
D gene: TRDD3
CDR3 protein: CALGERWSGGILDGFTDKLIF
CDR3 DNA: TGTGCTCTTGGGGAACGTTGGTCTGGGGGGATACTGGATGGTTTCACCGATAAACTCATCTTT

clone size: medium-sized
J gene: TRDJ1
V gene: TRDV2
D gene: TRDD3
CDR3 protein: CACDTLLGDGPGKLIF
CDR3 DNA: TGTGCCTGTGACACTCTACTGGGGGACGGACCGGGTAAACTCATCTTT

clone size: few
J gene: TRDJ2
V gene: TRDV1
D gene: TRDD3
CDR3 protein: CALGELPPTGIRRVLTAQLFF
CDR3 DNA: TGTGCTCTTGGGGAACTCCCTCCTACGGGGATACGCAGAGTTTTGACAGCACAACTCTTCTTT

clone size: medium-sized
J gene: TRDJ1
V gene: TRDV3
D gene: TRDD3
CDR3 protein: CAFSLRPALWGIRGTDKLIF
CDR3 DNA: TGTGCCTTTAGCTTGAGGCCAGCGCTCTGGGGGATACGCGGAACCGATAAACTCATCTTT

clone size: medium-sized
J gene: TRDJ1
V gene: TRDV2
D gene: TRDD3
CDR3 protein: CACDTVLLGDNLLIF
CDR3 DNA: TGTGCCTGTGACACTGTTTTACTGGGGGATAATTTACTCATCTTT

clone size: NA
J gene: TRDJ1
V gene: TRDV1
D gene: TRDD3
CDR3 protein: CALGYRPTPPIRGIRHTDKLIF
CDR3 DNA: TGTGCTCTTGGTTATAGGCCAACCCCCCCTATTCGGGGGATACGCCACACCGATAAACTCATCTTT

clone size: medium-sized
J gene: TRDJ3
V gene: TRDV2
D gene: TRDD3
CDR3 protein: CACEGMGDTPSSWDTRQMFF
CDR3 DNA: TGTGCCTGTGAGGGAATGGGGGATACGCCCAGCTCCTGGGACACCCGACAGATGTTTTTC

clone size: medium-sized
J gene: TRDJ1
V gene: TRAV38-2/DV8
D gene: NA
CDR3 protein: CAYRSANFLPRWGDNGFKLIF
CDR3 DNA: TGTGCTTATAGGAGCGCGAATTTCCTACCCCGTTGGGGGGATAATGGTTTCAAACTCATCTTT

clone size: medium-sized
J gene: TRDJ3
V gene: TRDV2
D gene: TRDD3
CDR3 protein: CACDLLGGFSARDTRQMFF
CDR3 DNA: TGTGCCTGTGACTTACTGGGGGGATTTTCGGCGCGGGACACCCGACAGATGTTTTTC

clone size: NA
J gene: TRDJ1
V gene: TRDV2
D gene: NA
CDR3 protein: CACDTVGTYTDKLIF
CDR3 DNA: TGTGCCTGTGACACCGTAGGGACGTACACCGATAAACTCATCTTT

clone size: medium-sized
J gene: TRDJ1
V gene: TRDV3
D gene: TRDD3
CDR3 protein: CASNLPLVLGVDTDKLIF
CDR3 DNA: TGTGCCTCAAACCTTCCCCTAGTACTGGGGGTGGACACCGATAAACTCATCTTT

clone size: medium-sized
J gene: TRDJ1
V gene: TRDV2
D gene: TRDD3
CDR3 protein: CACDTVGIPTDKLIF
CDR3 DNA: TGTGCCTGTGACACCGTCGGGATACCCACCGATAAACTCATCTTT

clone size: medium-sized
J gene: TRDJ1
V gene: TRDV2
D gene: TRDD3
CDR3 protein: CACDTLYGMTGDLGTDKLIF
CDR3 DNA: TGTGCCTGTGACACCTTGTATGGAATGACTGGGGATCTGGGCACCGATAAACTCATCTTT

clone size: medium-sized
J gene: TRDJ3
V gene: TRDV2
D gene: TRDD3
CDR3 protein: CACDPVLGDVSWDTRQMFF
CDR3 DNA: TGTGCCTGTGACCCCGTACTGGGGGATGTCTCCTGGGACACCCGACAGATGTTTTTC

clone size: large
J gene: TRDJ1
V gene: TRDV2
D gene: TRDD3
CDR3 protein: CACDTLLGDTEADKLIF
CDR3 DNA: TGTGCCTGTGACACCCTACTGGGGGATACGGAGGCCGATAAACTCATCTTT

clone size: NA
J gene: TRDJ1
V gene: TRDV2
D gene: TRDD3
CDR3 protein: CACDTVSILLGDTDKLIF
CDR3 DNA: TGTGCCTGTGACACCGTTTCGATATTACTGGGGGACACCGATAAACTCATCTTT

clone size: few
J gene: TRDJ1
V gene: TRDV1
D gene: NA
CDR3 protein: CALGGPLLHTGNDKLIF
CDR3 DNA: TGTGCTCTTGGGGGCCCCCTTCTACATACTGGGAACGATAAACTCATCTTT

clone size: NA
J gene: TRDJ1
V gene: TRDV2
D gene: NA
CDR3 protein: CACDSLIGAGRGELIF
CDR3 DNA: TGTGCCTGTGATTCCTTAATAGGAGCGGGGCGCGGGGAACTCATCTTT

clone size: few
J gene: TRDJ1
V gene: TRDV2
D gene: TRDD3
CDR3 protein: CACDTVGLGGLSYTDKLIF
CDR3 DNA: TGTGCCTGTGACACGGTGGGTCTGGGGGGCCTATCGTACACCGATAAACTCATCTTT

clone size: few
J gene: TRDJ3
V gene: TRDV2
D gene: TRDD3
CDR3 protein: CACDTVWGAWDTRQMFF
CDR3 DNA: TGTGCCTGTGACACCGTCTGGGGGGCTTGGGACACCCGACAGATGTTTTTC

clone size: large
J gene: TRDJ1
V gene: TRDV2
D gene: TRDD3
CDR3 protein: CACDTLGVRPTDKLIF
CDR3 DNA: TGTGCCTGTGACACGCTGGGGGTAAGACCCACCGATAAACTCATCTTT

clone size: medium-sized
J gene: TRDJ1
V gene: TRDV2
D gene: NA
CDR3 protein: CACDTVGIQYTDKLIF
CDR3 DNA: TGTGCCTGTGACACCGTTGGGATCCAATACACCGATAAACTCATCTTT

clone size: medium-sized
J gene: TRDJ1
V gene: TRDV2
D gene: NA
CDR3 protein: CACDSVRLGVTTPYTDKLIF
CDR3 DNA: TGTGCCTGTGACTCCGTCAGGTTGGGGGTTACGACTCCGTACACCGATAAACTCATCTTT

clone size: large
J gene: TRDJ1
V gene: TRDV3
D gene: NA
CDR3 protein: CAFSSYASGGGINEVFDKLIF
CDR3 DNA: TGTGCCTTCTCTTCCTATGCCTCTGGGGGCGGGATAAATGAGGTTTTCGATAAACTCATCTTT

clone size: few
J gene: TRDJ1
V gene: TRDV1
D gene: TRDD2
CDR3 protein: CALGGALPTYTPLAFIKLIF
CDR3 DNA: TGTGCTCTTGGGGGGGCCCTTCCTACGTATACTCCACTGGCGTTTATTAAACTCATCTTT

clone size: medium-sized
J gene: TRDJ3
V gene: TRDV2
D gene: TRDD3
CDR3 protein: CACDTGYSGGYGISSWDTRQMFF
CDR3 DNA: TGTGCCTGTGACACCGGCTACTCTGGGGGATACGGTATTAGCTCCTGGGACACCCGACAGATGTTTTTC

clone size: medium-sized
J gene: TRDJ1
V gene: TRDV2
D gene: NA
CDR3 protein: CACDTLGNTDKLIF
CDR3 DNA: TGTGCCTGTGACACCTTGGGAAACACCGATAAACTCATCTTT

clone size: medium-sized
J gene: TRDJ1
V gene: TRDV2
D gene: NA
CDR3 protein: CACDSLGWAGDTDKLIF
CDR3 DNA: TGTGCCTGTGACTCCCTAGGGTGGGCAGGCGACACCGATAAACTCATCTTT

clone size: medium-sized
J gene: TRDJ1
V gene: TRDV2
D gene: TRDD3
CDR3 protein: CACDTLELGDTNTDKLIF
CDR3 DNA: TGTGCCTGTGACACCCTAGAACTGGGGGATACGAACACCGATAAACTCATCTTT

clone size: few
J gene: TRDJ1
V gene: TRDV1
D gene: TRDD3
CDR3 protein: CALGELSITYTGGRPTDKLIF
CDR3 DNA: TGTGCTCTTGGGGAACTTTCCATCACCTATACTGGGGGACGACCAACCGATAAACTCATCTTT

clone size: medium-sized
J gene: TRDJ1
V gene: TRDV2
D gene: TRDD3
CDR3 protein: CACDTVGGYLGKLIF
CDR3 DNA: TGTGCCTGTGACACCGTCGGGGGATATTTGGGTAAACTCATCTTT

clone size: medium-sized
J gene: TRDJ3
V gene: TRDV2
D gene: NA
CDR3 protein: CACDPIGVGGYTVSWDTRQMFF
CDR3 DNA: TGTGCCTGTGACCCCATAGGAGTTGGAGGATACACGGTCTCCTGGGACACCCGACAGATGTTTTTC

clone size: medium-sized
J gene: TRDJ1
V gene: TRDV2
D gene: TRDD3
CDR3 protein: CACDTVQLLGDTPNRKLIF
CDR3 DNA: TGTGCCTGTGACACCGTGCAGCTACTGGGGGATACGCCTAATCGTAAACTCATCTTT

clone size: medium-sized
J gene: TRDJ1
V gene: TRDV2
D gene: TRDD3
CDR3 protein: CACVRTGGYPDKLIF
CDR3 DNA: TGTGCCTGTGTTAGAACTGGGGGATACCCCGATAAACTCATCTTT